The 25 T cell receptor beta chains listed next were all sequenced from one sample in a study of blood T cell repertoires in COVID-19. Data came from immunoSEQ multiplex PCR; TCRdb stores just in-frame clones and leaves some out. Altogether under 200,000 clones are present, 65% to 90% being singletons, with the ten largest covering roughly 8%. The sample taken for sequencing was peripheral blood. These receptors were taken from a man aged 55 to 70 with acute or convalescent COVID-19.

This clone was found once. The V gene is TRBV5-4, the J gene TRBJ2-7, with TRBD1 as a possible D gene (6 bases). Germline V gene data show CDR1 as SGHNT and CDR2 as YYREEE (reference sequence). The CDR3 is 14 residues long. Trimming took off 0 bases at V and 6 bases at J, with 13 bases between the two ends. CDR3 in DNA: TGTGCCAGCAGCTTGGGGCAGGGGCTGGGCGAGCAGTACTTC. Its protein product is CASSLGQGLGEQYF.

On this clone itself: One end of the junction is discordant with germline, which a read error may explain. The chain joins TRBV29-1 to TRBJ1-1; 12 positions match TRBD1. This CDR3 is built from 15 residues. The germline V gene has CDR1 SQVTM and CDR2 ANQGSEA. CDR3 DNA: TGCAGCGGTGAAGGGACAGGGGGCGCGAAAACTGAAGCTTTCTTT. As protein: CSGEGTGGAKTEAFF.

The gene calls are TRBV28 and TRBJ1-5; D not resolved. The V end was cut by 2 bases, the J end by 9 bases, with 8 bases between. The V gene's germline CDR1 is MDHEN and CDR2 SYDVKM. This CDR3 has 12 amino acids. CDR3 bases: TGTGCCAGCAGTTTAGCGGTCCGGCCCCAGCATTTT. This codes for CASSLAVRPQHF. Together with reference TRBV28 and TRBJ1-5, the CDR3 gives the full variable domain: DVKVTQSSRYLVKRTGEKVFLECVQDMDHENMFWYRQDPGLGLRLIYFSYDVKMKEKGDIPEGYSVSREKKERFSLILESASTNQTSMYLCASSLAVRPQHFGDGTRLSIL.

The chain joins TRBV5-1 to TRBJ2-7, with D tentatively TRBD2 (6 bases). The germline gives CDR1 SGHRS, CDR2 YFSETQ. V lost 4 bases and J lost 3, with 14 bases in between. The CDR3 loop spans 14 amino acids. The CDR3 coding sequence is TGCGCCAGCAGCCCGAGCGGGTTCATCTACGAGCAGTACTTC. Translating it yields CASSPSGFIYEQYF.

V usage is TRBV13 and J usage is TRBJ2-2; 8 nucleotides agree with TRBD1. Germline V gene data show CDR1 as PRHDT and CDR2 as FYEKMQ (reference sequence). The CDR3 has 14 residues. V was pared by 5 bases and J by 5 bases, with 4 bases of the junction left unmatched. CDR3 residues: CASSGQGGTGELFF. DNA of the CDR3: TGTGCCAGCAGCGGACAGGGCGGAACCGGGGAGCTGTTTTTT.

The chain couples TRBV12-3 or TRBV12-4 to TRBJ1-2; D is possibly TRBD1 (5 bases). V was cut by 7 bases and J by 4 bases, with 7 bases left in between. The CDR3 extends over 11 amino acids. This CDR3 is CASTGGYGYTF. CDR3 nucleotide sequence: TGTGCCAGCACGGGGGGCTATGGCTACACCTTC.

The rearrangement uses TRBV11-1 and TRBJ2-7; D is undetermined. Trimming pared 6 bases from V and 8 bases from J, leaving 17 bases between. This CDR3 is built from 13 residues. Germline assignment: CDR1 SGHAT and CDR2 FQDESV (reference sequence). The CDR3 bases are TGTGCCAGCAGTTCAGGTGAGTTCCTTCAGCAGTACTTC. Encoded protein: CASSSGEFLQQYF.

The V and J genes are TRBV5-1 and TRBJ1-6; TRBD1 matches at 10 bases. This CDR3 region has 16 residues. The J segment lost 7 bases and the V segment lost 4 bases, leaving 8 bases of the junction unmatched. CDR1 and CDR2 (germline): SGHRS, YFSETQ. The CDR3: CASSASPTGGNSPLHF. In DNA, the CDR3 is TGCGCCAGCAGCGCCTCCCCGACAGGGGGCAATTCACCCCTCCACTTT.

The CDR3 bases are TGTGCCACCTCAAGGGCGGGGGAGACCCAGTACTTC. Translating it yields CATSRAGETQYF. V and J are TRBV24-1 and TRBJ2-5; weak D call: TRBD2 (6 bases). Germline V gene lookup returns CDR1 KGHDR and CDR2 SFDVKD. CDR3 length: 12 amino acids. V was cut by 9 bases and J by 5 bases, with 12 bases left in between.

This clone was seen more than once but under ten times. The gene calls are TRBV30 and TRBJ2-7; TRBD2 is a possible D gene (6 bases). V lost 0 bases and J 1 base, leaving 10 bases between the germline ends. The CDR3 is 14 residues long. The germline V gene has CDR1 GTSNPN and CDR2 SVGIG (reference sequence). The CDR3 region is CAWSVNGRSYEQYF. The CDR3 DNA follows: TGTGCCTGGAGTGTAAACGGGAGATCCTACGAGCAGTACTTC. The entire variable domain, with the rest obtained from reference TRBV30 and TRBJ2-7, is as follows: SQTIHQWPATLVQPVGSPLSLECTVEGTSNPNLYWYRQAAGRGLQLLFYSVGIGQISSEVPQNLSASRPQDRQFILSSKKLLLSDSGFYLCAWSVNGRSYEQYFGPGTRLTVT.

This chain links TRBV3-1 (or the pseudogene TRBV3-2) with TRBJ2-5, with 9 bases fitting TRBD2. Per germline, CDR1 LGHDT and CDR2 YNNKEL (reference sequence). Losses at the gene ends were 3 bases for V and 6 bases for J; bases not matched to a gene: 5. This CDR3 is built from 14 residues. The CDR3 protein is CASSQREGVKTQYF. DNA of the CDR3: TGTGCCAGCAGCCAGCGGGAGGGGGTTAAGACCCAGTACTTC.

CDR3 bases: TGTGCCAGCAGCTTAGAAGTTTGGACAGCCTACGAGCAGTACTTC. Translated: CASSLEVWTAYEQYF. This rearrangement joins TRBV11-2 to TRBJ2-7; possibly TRBD1 for D (6 bases). Trimming pared 0 bases from V and 2 bases from J, leaving 11 bases between. This CDR3 region has 15 residues. CDR1 and CDR2 from the germline V gene are SGHAT and FQNNGV.

The rearrangement joins TRBV6-6 to TRBJ2-1, with 13 bases that match TRBD2. J lost 7 bases, V lost 11 bases, and 5 bases had no gene match. CDR1 is MNHNY, CDR2 SVGAGI, per germline (reference sequence). The CDR3 has 13 residues. In DNA, the CDR3 is TGTGCCGCCGGACTAGCGGGAGCTAATGAGCAGTTCTTC. Amino acid sequence: CAAGLAGANEQFF.

The CDR3 sequence: CASSPSAGAGRTDTQYF. As DNA, the CDR3 is TGCGCCAGCAGCCCCTCAGCGGGAGCGGGTCGCACAGATACGCAGTATTTT. V gene TRBV5-1 combines with J gene TRBJ2-3; TRBD2 matches at 8 bases. The trim removed 4 bases at V and 1 base at J, leaving 11 bases unmatched. Germline assignment: CDR1 SGHRS and CDR2 YFSETQ. There are 17 residues in the CDR3. Supplemented by reference TRBV5-1 and TRBJ2-3, the full variable domain reads KAGVTQTPRYLIKTRGQQVTLSCSPISGHRSVSWYQQTPGQGLQFLFEYFSETQRNKGNFPGRFSGRQFSNSRSEMNVSTLELGDSALYLCASSPSAGAGRTDTQYFGPGTRLTVL.

The CDR3 DNA is TGTGCCACCAGCAGAGGCCCGGGACTAAACACCGGGGAGCTGTTTTTT. Its translation: CATSRGPGLNTGELFF. This chain uses TRBV15 with TRBJ2-2; 7 bases are a match to TRBD2. Germline values: CDR1 LNHNV, CDR2 YYDKDF (reference sequence). Trimming at V came to 1 base and at J to 2 bases, leaving 4 bases not matched to a gene. The CDR3 has 16 residues.

This clone was observed a single time. The J gene is TRBJ1-2, the V gene TRBV18, with TRBD1 matching over 8 bases. Germline V gene sequence: CDR1 KGHSH, CDR2 LQKENI. The CDR3 loop spans 14 amino acids. V lost 3 bases to trimming and J lost 7 bases; unmatched junction nucleotides: 7. CDR3 sequence reads: CASSPVSRGPGYTF. Written as DNA, the CDR3 is TGTGCCAGCTCACCTGTCTCCAGGGGGCCTGGCTACACCTTC.

The chain links TRBV6-6 to TRBJ2-7; 7 bases are shared with TRBD1. Germline CDR1 reads MNHNY; CDR2 reads SVGAGI (reference sequence). The length of the CDR3 is 14 residues. The trim removed 6 bases at V and 5 bases at J, leaving 10 bases unmatched. The CDR3 coding sequence is TGTGCCAGCAGGCAAATACAGGGGTTCGACGAGCAGTACTTC. Translation gives CASRQIQGFDEQYF.

V usage is TRBV5-1 and J usage is TRBJ2-5, with 8 bases that match TRBD1. The CDR3 sequence is 14 residues long. V was pared by 3 bases and J by 5 bases, with 6 bases of the junction left unmatched. The germline V gene encodes CDR1 SGHRS and CDR2 YFSETQ. CDR3 region: CASSSPTGVETQYF. For the CDR3, the DNA is TGCGCCAGCAGCTCCCCGACAGGGGTGGAGACCCAGTACTTC.

Here the CDR3 reads CASSWGGGSGANVLTF. Here the CDR3 DNA reads TGTGCCAGCAGTTGGGGGGGCGGCTCTGGGGCCAACGTCCTGACTTTC. The gene calls are TRBV28 and TRBJ2-6, with D perhaps matching TRBD2 (7 bases). The germline V gene encodes CDR1 MDHEN and CDR2 SYDVKM. The CDR3 covers 16 residues. V lost 4 bases to trimming and J lost 0 bases, with 10 bases between them.

This chain connects TRBV15 to TRBJ2-3; 13 bases line up with TRBD2. The CDR3 runs 16 residues. J gave up 2 bases and V 7 bases, and 6 bases lay outside the gene matches. Germline CDR1 reads LNHNV; CDR2 reads YYDKDF (reference sequence). The CDR3 here is CATIRTSGRTTDTQYF. The CDR3 region has the DNA TGTGCCACCATCAGGACTAGCGGGAGAACCACAGATACGCAGTATTTT.

This rearrangement joins TRBV7-9 to TRBJ2-6; no firm D call. Germline V gene sequence: CDR1 SEHNR, CDR2 FQNEAQ (reference sequence). The CDR3 extends over 15 amino acids. Trimming left V 5 bases short and J 0 bases short, with 8 bases between. CDR3: CASSLEYSGANVLTF. For the CDR3, the DNA is TGTGCCAGCAGCCTTGAGTACTCTGGGGCCAACGTCCTGACTTTC.

The V call is TRBV4-2, the J call TRBJ1-6; the D gene is possibly TRBD1 (6 bases). Between the trimmed V and J ends, which lost 5 bases and 7 bases, there was a span of 12 bases. CDR3 length: 14 residues. The V gene's germline CDR1 is LGHNA and CDR2 YNFKEQ. Here the CDR3 reads CASSSQGGNSPLHF. For the CDR3, the DNA is TGTGCCAGCAGCTCACAGGGCGGGAATTCACCCCTCCACTTT.

The V gene is TRBV5-1, the J gene TRBJ2-1; the match to TRBD2 covers 7 bases. This CDR3 contains 16 residues. V shed 1 base and J 2 bases; nucleotides not matched to a gene: 6. The V gene's germline CDR1 is SGHRS and CDR2 YFSETQ. Here the CDR3 reads CASSLMWGGTYNEQFF. The DNA for the CDR3 is TGCGCCAGCAGCTTGATGTGGGGAGGGACCTACAATGAGCAGTTCTTC.

The chain is built from TRBV9 and TRBJ1-3, with 10 nucleotides matching TRBD1. J gave up 2 bases and V 4 bases, and 9 bases lay outside the gene matches. CDR1 SGDLS and CDR2 YYNGEE come from the germline V gene. This CDR3 is built from 17 residues. The CDR3 nucleotides read TGTGCCAGCAGCCCTCCGGGACAGGGGACAACTGGAAACACCATATATTTT. Translating gives CASSPPGQGTTGNTIYF.

The chain joins TRBV3-1 (or the pseudogene TRBV3-2) to TRBJ2-7; possible D gene TRBD1, 5 bases. This CDR3 comprises 14 residues. V was trimmed by 3 bases and J by 5 bases, leaving 14 bases between them. CDR1 is LGHDT, CDR2 YNNKEL, per germline (reference sequence). This CDR3 reads CASSQGRDSDEQYF. In DNA, the CDR3 is TGTGCCAGCAGCCAGGGCAGGGATTCTGACGAGCAGTACTTC.